The 27 T cell receptor beta chains below were found in one sample sequenced in a study of T cells expressing NK-cell markers. For each CDR3 protein, TCRdb gives one entry from its re-call of the 5' RACE reads, without DNA. The sample data list some 410,000 distinct CDR3 sequences. Sequencing used blood T cells: a sorted CD56 or NKG2C T cell subset, CD4+ or CD8+ T cells, or bulk PBMC T cells (not recorded which). The receptors stem from a woman aged 18 to 69 in good health.

The chain couples TRBV6-2 or TRBV6-3 to TRBJ2-5; TCRdb's D call of TRBD2 is untestable without DNA. Germline-derived CDR1 and CDR2 are MNHEY and SVGEGT. This CDR3 has 16 amino acids. CDR3 protein: CASSYALASGMETQYF.

V gene TRBV29-1 combines with J gene TRBJ1-1; TCRdb names TRBD1, which stays unverified in the absence of DNA. The CDR3 spans 14 residues. Germline V CDR1 and CDR2: SQVTM, ANQGSEA. This chain's CDR3 is CSVGVGRLNTEAFF.

This chain joins TRBV5-1 and TRBJ2-3. The CDR3 spans 15 residues. Germline CDR1 is SGHRS and CDR2 is YFSETQ. The CDR3: CASSLDGPGTDTQYF. The full variable domain, its missing parts supplied by reference TRBV5-1 and TRBJ2-3, is KAGVTQTPRYLIKTRGQQVTLSCSPISGHRSVSWYQQTPGQGLQFLFEYFSETQRNKGNFPGRFSGRQFSNSRSEMNVSTLELGDSALYLCASSLDGPGTDTQYFGPGTRLTVL.

The chain combines TRBV27 with TRBJ1-1; lacking DNA, the TRBD1 call made by TCRdb goes unchecked. The CDR3 consists of 14 residues. CDR1 is MNHEY and CDR2 is SMNVEV in the germline V gene (reference sequence). The CDR3 protein is CASSLLAPNTEAFF.

The chain employs TRBV12-3 or TRBV12-4 and TRBJ2-1; without DNA, the TCRdb call of TRBD1 cannot be checked. The CDR3 loop spans 15 amino acids. CDR3 loop: CASSLIPSQRNEQFF.

The chain has TRBV6-2 or TRBV6-3 and TRBJ1-2; TCRdb reports TRBD1, a call that lacks DNA to check it against. This CDR3 comprises 12 residues. The germline V gene encodes CDR1 MNHEY and CDR2 SVGEGT. CDR3 in amino acids: CASSPDSAGYTF.

The chain recombines TRBV28 with TRBJ2-1. The CDR3 is 11 amino acids. Germline V lookup: CDR1 MDHEN, CDR2 SYDVKM. Here the CDR3 reads CCSGDPNEQFF.

The rearrangement links TRBV12-3 or TRBV12-4 to TRBJ2-3. CDR3 length equals 16 residues. The chain's CDR3 is CASSLNGRPSTDTQYF.

V usage is TRBV15 and J usage is TRBJ2-2. This CDR3 is 15 amino acids long. Germline V gene sequence: CDR1 LNHNV, CDR2 YYDKDF (reference sequence). CDR3: CATSRVAGRTGELFF.

This chain joins TRBV7-2 and TRBJ2-7; checking the TCRdb D call of TRBD2 is not possible without DNA. Germline-derived CDR1 and CDR2 are SGHTA and FQGNSA. The CDR3 sequence is 15 residues long. The CDR3: CASSPSSVSSYEQYF.

The genes are TRBV19 and TRBJ2-7. CDR1 and CDR2 (germline): LNHDA, SQIVND (reference sequence). There are 14 residues in the CDR3. The CDR3 here is CASSIDREGYEQYF.

V gene TRBV24-1 combines with J gene TRBJ2-2; the D call of TRBD2 rests on TCRdb alone, since no DNA is present to check it. Germline V gene sequence: CDR1 KGHDR, CDR2 SFDVKD. The CDR3 covers 20 residues. The CDR3 protein is CATSDFMGVPLHSTPGELFF.

V usage is TRBV6-1 and J usage is TRBJ2-2; the D call of TRBD2 rests on TCRdb alone, since no DNA is present to check it. Germline loops: CDR1 MNHNS, CDR2 SASEGT. The CDR3 has 16 residues. The CDR3 reads CASRPSTSSGTGELFF.

The rearrangement joins TRBV6-1 to TRBJ2-2. Germline V gives CDR1 MNHNS, CDR2 SASEGT. CDR3 length: 14 amino acids. The CDR3 sequence: CASNKEAETGELFF.

The CDR3 spells CAWRTGTTDTQYF. The chain joins TRBV30 to TRBJ2-3; TCRdb's D call, TRBD1, is unchecked because there is no DNA. Germline CDR1 GTSNPN, CDR2 SVGIG (reference sequence). The CDR3 runs to 13 residues.

The chain links TRBV12-3 or TRBV12-4 to TRBJ1-1; there is no DNA to check the TCRdb D call of TRBD1. CDR3 length equals 15 residues. The chain's CDR3 is CASSLRGGANTEAFF.

The chain employs TRBV29-1 and TRBJ1-5; TCRdb selects TRBD1, and the lack of DNA leaves this call unchecked. The CDR3 contains 14 residues. Germline V gene data show CDR1 as SQVTM and CDR2 as ANQGSEA. CDR3: CSDRQGRSNQPQHF. The full variable domain, with the rest looked up from reference TRBV29-1 and TRBJ1-5, is SAVISQKPSRDICQRGTSLTIQCQVDSQVTMMFWYRQQPGQSLTLIATANQGSEATYESGFVIDKFPISRPNLTFSTLTVSNMSPEDSSIYLCSDRQGRSNQPQHFGDGTRLSIL.

The chain links TRBV4-3 to TRBJ2-7; there is no DNA to check the TCRdb D call of TRBD2. Germline V gene data show CDR1 as LGHNA and CDR2 as YSLEER. The CDR3 sequence is 16 residues long. The CDR3: CASSHGTSGSTYEQYF.

This chain links TRBV5-1 with TRBJ1-5; absent DNA, TCRdb's TRBD1 call cannot be checked. The CDR3 has 15 residues. The germline V gene has CDR1 SGHRS and CDR2 YFSETQ. The CDR3 protein is CASSLEGKPNQPQHF.

This rearrangement joins TRBV7-2 to TRBJ2-1; TCRdb's D call of TRBD2 is untestable without DNA. This CDR3 spans 16 amino acids. Germline-derived CDR1 and CDR2 are SGHTA and FQGNSA. This chain's CDR3 is CASSPLPQLARNEQFF.

The genes are TRBV28 and TRBJ2-3; the TRBD1 assignment by TCRdb is unverifiable without DNA. There are 15 residues in the CDR3. Germline CDR1 is MDHEN and CDR2 is SYDVKM. The CDR3 loop is CASSPPGLGTDTQYF.

V is TRBV12-3 or TRBV12-4 and J is TRBJ1-2; without DNA, the TCRdb call of TRBD1 cannot be checked. This CDR3 has 14 residues. The CDR3 loop reads CASSQGQGAEGYTF.

The chain combines TRBV7-9 with TRBJ2-1; TCRdb returns TRBD1, unconfirmable since there is no DNA. Germline values: CDR1 SEHNR, CDR2 FQNEAQ (reference sequence). This CDR3 has 15 amino acids. CDR3 region: CASSLRGQGFGEQFF.

This sequence joins TRBV27 and TRBJ2-3; absent DNA, TCRdb's TRBD2 call cannot be checked. The CDR3 is made up of 16 amino acids. Per germline, CDR1 MNHEY and CDR2 SMNVEV (reference sequence). The CDR3: CASSLGGPPSTDTQYF.

V gene TRBV6-1 combines with J gene TRBJ1-6; TCRdb's assignment of TRBD1 cannot be checked, as there is no DNA. The germline V gene has CDR1 MNHNS and CDR2 SASEGT. The CDR3 runs to 16 residues. The CDR3 is CASSRLTGERGSPLHF.

The chain links TRBV4-3 to TRBJ2-3; TCRdb selects TRBD1, and the lack of DNA leaves this call unchecked. The CDR3 is 14 amino acids. CDR1 and CDR2 from the germline V gene are LGHNA and YSLEER. CDR3 loop: CASSQVRGDRAQYF.

The chain combines TRBV12-3 or TRBV12-4 with TRBJ2-7; TCRdb gives TRBD1 as the D gene, but with no DNA this cannot be confirmed. This CDR3 region has 14 residues. CDR3 residues: CASSLKGAGYEQYF.